This TCR beta chain was sequenced in a study of blood T cell repertoires in COVID-19. Study at large: The analysed material was cDNA or gDNA that came from T cells, B-cell-depleted T cells, or PBMCs.

Per the original methods: Reference gene primers were amplified, and this amplification served to estimate nucleated cell counts. Using immunoSEQ multiplex PCR, the repertoire was profiled, and TCRdb retains in-frame clones only, with some absent. The V and J calls and clone size come from that table; D and trimming were worked out from the DNA. The repertoire consists of 200,000 to 300,000 clones, with 84% occurring once and the leading ten covering 4.2%. CDR1 is MNHEY, CDR2 SMNVEV, per germline (reference sequence). The CDR3 runs to 18 residues. The trim removed 3 bases at V and 1 base at J, leaving 10 bases unmatched.

The TCR sequence derives from a man in his fifties or sixties with acute or convalescent COVID-19. Sample: peripheral blood. V is TRBV27 and J is TRBJ2-2; 8 bases are shared with TRBD2. The CDR3 region has the DNA TGTGCCAGCAGTTTGTCTCTTCTCGCGGGGGGGAACACCGGGGAGCTGTTTTTT. Translation: CASSLSLLAGGNTGELFF.